A selection of T cell receptor beta chains follows, all from one sample in a study of OX40 agonist ivuxolimab in advanced cancers. Measured with immunoSEQ multiplex PCR; TCRdb has only the in-frame clones, and not every one. This sample carries tens of thousands of clones, around 87% of them seen once, and the ten largest clones take about 5.1%. The specimen was CD4+ or CD8+ T cells sorted from blood, collected in a trial of the OX40 agonist ivuxolimab. Receptor source: an adult with an advanced solid tumor such as melanoma, head and neck, liver or kidney cancer. Both conserved end residues are part of each CDR3. A D gene is named only where the DNA matches it firmly. Clone size is stated in some rows and not others, as once, few, many or a class when expanded.

clone_size: -
j_call: TRBJ1-6
v_call: TRBV19
d_call: -
cdr3_aa: CASQGSYNSPLHF
cdr3_nt: TGTGCCAGTCAGGGCTCCTATAATTCACCCCTCCACTTT

clone_size: -
j_call: TRBJ2-5
v_call: TRBV4-1
d_call: -
cdr3_aa: CASSPRDTSFQETQYF
cdr3_nt: TGCGCCAGCAGCCCCCGGGACACAAGCTTCCAAGAGACCCAGTACTTC

clone_size: -
j_call: TRBJ2-2
v_call: TRBV6-5
d_call: TRBD1
cdr3_aa: CASSYVQGTGTGELFF
cdr3_nt: TGTGCCAGCAGTTACGTACAGGGGACGGGCACCGGGGAGCTGTTTTTT

clone_size: -
j_call: TRBJ2-3
v_call: TRBV2
d_call: TRBD1
cdr3_aa: CASSLRDRGTDTQYF
cdr3_nt: TGTGCCAGCAGCCTCCGGGACAGGGGCACAGATACGCAGTATTTT

clone_size: -
j_call: TRBJ1-6
v_call: TRBV5-5
d_call: -
cdr3_aa: CASSLLGNSPLHF
cdr3_nt: TGTGCCAGCAGCTTGTTAGGGAATTCACCCCTCCACTTT

clone_size: -
j_call: TRBJ1-1
v_call: TRBV5-1
d_call: -
cdr3_aa: CASRMGEAWNTEAFF
cdr3_nt: TGCGCCAGCAGAATGGGGGAGGCGTGGAACACTGAAGCTTTCTTT

clone_size: -
j_call: TRBJ2-7
v_call: TRBV5-1
d_call: TRBD1
cdr3_aa: CASSLGQGAKGEQYF
cdr3_nt: TGCGCCAGCAGCTTGGGACAGGGGGCGAAAGGCGAGCAGTACTTC

clone_size: -
j_call: TRBJ1-2
v_call: TRBV9
d_call: -
cdr3_aa: CASSVAGRTNYGYTF
cdr3_nt: TGTGCCAGCAGCGTAGCCGGGCGGACTAACTATGGCTACACCTTC

clone_size: -
j_call: TRBJ2-5
v_call: TRBV7-9
d_call: -
cdr3_aa: CASSLGDRYQETQYF
cdr3_nt: TGTGCCAGCAGCTTAGGAGACAGGTACCAAGAGACCCAGTACTTC

clone_size: once
j_call: TRBJ2-1
v_call: TRBV6-5
d_call: TRBD2
cdr3_aa: CASSSRLAGAYNEQFF
cdr3_nt: TGTGCCAGCAGTTCTCGACTAGCGGGGGCCTACAATGAGCAGTTCTTC

clone_size: -
j_call: TRBJ1-5
v_call: TRBV28
d_call: -
cdr3_aa: CASRPGGGNQPQHF
cdr3_nt: TGTGCCAGCAGACCCGGGGGAGGCAATCAGCCCCAGCATTTT

clone_size: -
j_call: TRBJ2-1
v_call: TRBV7-6
d_call: TRBD2
cdr3_aa: CASSPSGRGLYNEQFF
cdr3_nt: TGTGCCAGCAGCCCTAGCGGGAGGGGACTTTACAATGAGCAGTTCTTC

clone_size: -
j_call: TRBJ2-3
v_call: TRBV2
d_call: -
cdr3_aa: CASRDALNTDTQYF
cdr3_nt: TGTGCCAGCCGGGACGCTCTGAACACAGATACGCAGTATTTT

clone_size: -
j_call: TRBJ1-1
v_call: TRBV27
d_call: -
cdr3_aa: CASSLSGRHAEAFF
cdr3_nt: TGTGCCAGCAGTTTATCTGGCAGACACGCTGAAGCTTTCTTT

clone_size: once
j_call: TRBJ1-5
v_call: TRBV11-2
d_call: -
cdr3_aa: CASSSRTGNQPQHF
cdr3_nt: TGTGCCAGCAGCTCTCGGACAGGCAATCAGCCCCAGCATTTT

clone_size: -
j_call: TRBJ1-5
v_call: TRBV6-5
d_call: -
cdr3_aa: CASSYATSQPQHF
cdr3_nt: TGTGCCAGCAGTTACGCGACTTCTCAGCCCCAGCATTTT

clone_size: -
j_call: TRBJ1-3
v_call: TRBV10-3
d_call: -
cdr3_aa: CAISWGSGQSSGNTIYF
cdr3_nt: TGTGCCATCAGTTGGGGGTCAGGACAGAGCTCTGGAAACACCATATATTTT

clone_size: once
j_call: TRBJ2-1
v_call: TRBV5-1
d_call: TRBD1
cdr3_aa: CASSLPTGGLNEQFF
cdr3_nt: TGCGCCAGCAGCTTACCGACAGGGGGCCTCAATGAGCAGTTCTTC

clone_size: -
j_call: TRBJ2-3
v_call: TRBV28
d_call: TRBD2
cdr3_aa: CASSSGGDTQYF
cdr3_nt: TGTGCCAGCAGTTCGGGAGGAGATACGCAGTATTTT

clone_size: -
j_call: TRBJ1-1
v_call: TRBV2
d_call: TRBD1
cdr3_aa: CASSAAGGNTEAFF
cdr3_nt: TGTGCCAGCAGTGCAGCAGGGGGAAACACTGAAGCTTTCTTT

clone_size: -
j_call: TRBJ2-5
v_call: TRBV5-4
d_call: -
cdr3_aa: CASSPLSSETQYF
cdr3_nt: TGTGCCAGCAGCCCCCTCTCGTCCGAGACCCAGTACTTC

clone_size: -
j_call: TRBJ2-2
v_call: TRBV6-5
d_call: -
cdr3_aa: CASSYLPGHNTGELFF
cdr3_nt: TGTGCCAGCAGTTATCTTCCGGGACACAACACCGGGGAGCTGTTTTTT

clone_size: -
j_call: TRBJ2-3
v_call: TRBV7-6
d_call: TRBD2
cdr3_aa: CASSPGLGIGTQYF
cdr3_nt: TGTGCCAGCAGCCCCGGACTAGGGATCGGTACGCAGTATTTT

clone_size: -
j_call: TRBJ1-5
v_call: TRBV10-3
d_call: TRBD1
cdr3_aa: CAIRPGQDSQPQHF
cdr3_nt: TGTGCCATCAGGCCGGGACAGGACAGCCAGCCCCAGCATTTT

clone_size: medium-sized
j_call: TRBJ1-1
v_call: TRBV27
d_call: TRBD1
cdr3_aa: CASNRQGPNTEAFF
cdr3_nt: TGTGCCAGCAATCGACAGGGGCCAAACACTGAAGCTTTCTTT

clone_size: -
j_call: TRBJ2-1
v_call: TRBV6-5
d_call: -
cdr3_aa: CASRRTVGNEQFF
cdr3_nt: TGTGCCAGCAGACGGACAGTAGGCAATGAGCAGTTCTTC

clone_size: -
j_call: TRBJ2-2
v_call: TRBV19
d_call: -
cdr3_aa: CASSVSGTQNTGELFF
cdr3_nt: TGTGCCAGTAGTGTCTCCGGGACACAGAACACCGGGGAGCTGTTTTTT

clone_size: -
j_call: TRBJ2-7
v_call: TRBV2
d_call: -
cdr3_aa: CASSGQGPYEQYF
cdr3_nt: TGTGCCAGCAGTGGTCAGGGGCCCTACGAGCAGTACTTC

clone_size: -
j_call: TRBJ1-3
v_call: TRBV25-1
d_call: -
cdr3_aa: CASSGGRSSGNTIYF
cdr3_nt: TGTGCCAGCAGTGGGGGGCGCTCCTCTGGAAACACCATATATTTT

clone_size: -
j_call: TRBJ2-5
v_call: TRBV6-1
d_call: -
cdr3_aa: CASSEILRGSKTQYF
cdr3_nt: TGTGCCAGCAGTGAAATCCTTAGGGGCTCAAAGACCCAGTACTTC

clone_size: -
j_call: TRBJ1-1
v_call: TRBV7-3
d_call: -
cdr3_aa: CASSPGGRNTEAFF
cdr3_nt: TGTGCCAGCAGCCCCGGGGGCAGGAACACTGAAGCTTTCTTT

clone_size: -
j_call: TRBJ2-1
v_call: TRBV7-2
d_call: -
cdr3_aa: CATREAGSYNEQFF
cdr3_nt: TGTGCCACCCGAGAAGCGGGTTCCTACAATGAGCAGTTCTTC

clone_size: -
j_call: TRBJ2-3
v_call: TRBV19
d_call: TRBD1
cdr3_aa: CASRGQGTDTQYF
cdr3_nt: TGTGCCAGTAGGGGACAGGGGACAGATACGCAGTATTTT

clone_size: -
j_call: TRBJ1-5
v_call: TRBV6-1
d_call: TRBD1
cdr3_aa: CASSGKQGGQPQHF
cdr3_nt: TGTGCCAGCAGTGGTAAACAGGGGGGTCAGCCCCAGCATTTT

clone_size: -
j_call: TRBJ1-6
v_call: TRBV19
d_call: -
cdr3_aa: CASSNGGHNSPLHF
cdr3_nt: TGTGCCAGTAGTAATGGGGGGCATAATTCACCCCTCCACTTT

clone_size: -
j_call: TRBJ2-7
v_call: TRBV7-3
d_call: TRBD2
cdr3_aa: CASSPGGGLEEQYF
cdr3_nt: TGTGCCAGCAGCCCCGGCGGGGGGCTCGAGGAGCAGTACTTC

clone_size: -
j_call: TRBJ2-1
v_call: TRBV4-1
d_call: TRBD2
cdr3_aa: CASSPGGLAVREQFF
cdr3_nt: TGCGCCAGCAGCCCTGGGGGACTAGCGGTTCGTGAGCAGTTCTTC

clone_size: -
j_call: TRBJ2-5
v_call: TRBV5-1
d_call: TRBD2
cdr3_aa: CASAFDSAGGQETQYF
cdr3_nt: TGCGCCAGCGCCTTTGATTCGGCGGGGGGACAAGAGACCCAGTACTTC

clone_size: -
j_call: TRBJ1-1
v_call: TRBV27
d_call: TRBD1
cdr3_aa: CASRALQGRNTEAFF
cdr3_nt: TGTGCCAGCAGGGCCCTACAGGGGCGGAACACTGAAGCTTTCTTT

clone_size: -
j_call: TRBJ2-1
v_call: TRBV4-2
d_call: TRBD2
cdr3_aa: CASSQLLAGGSYNEQFF
cdr3_nt: TGTGCCAGCAGCCAGCTACTAGCGGGGGGGTCCTACAATGAGCAGTTCTTC

clone_size: -
j_call: TRBJ2-1
v_call: TRBV7-6
d_call: TRBD2
cdr3_aa: CASSATSGYEQFF
cdr3_nt: TGTGCCAGCAGCGCTACTAGCGGATATGAGCAGTTCTTC

clone_size: -
j_call: TRBJ1-2
v_call: TRBV10-3
d_call: TRBD1
cdr3_aa: CASRGQEGGYTF
cdr3_nt: TGTGCCTCCAGGGGACAGGAAGGAGGCTACACCTTC

clone_size: -
j_call: TRBJ2-5
v_call: TRBV7-2
d_call: -
cdr3_aa: CASSLARAETQYF
cdr3_nt: TGTGCCAGCAGCTTAGCGAGGGCTGAGACCCAGTACTTC

clone_size: -
j_call: TRBJ2-2
v_call: TRBV7-2
d_call: -
cdr3_aa: CASSLEDYNTGELFF
cdr3_nt: TGTGCCAGCAGCTTAGAAGATTATAACACCGGGGAGCTGTTTTTT

clone_size: -
j_call: TRBJ2-3
v_call: TRBV28
d_call: -
cdr3_aa: CASSLTGDTQYF
cdr3_nt: TGTGCCAGCAGTCTAACAGGGGATACGCAGTATTTT

clone_size: -
j_call: TRBJ2-1
v_call: TRBV10-3
d_call: -
cdr3_aa: CAIRNSSYNEQFF
cdr3_nt: TGTGCCATCCGCAATAGCTCCTACAATGAGCAGTTCTTC

clone_size: -
j_call: TRBJ1-3
v_call: TRBV27
d_call: -
cdr3_aa: CASRGGTGGNTIYF
cdr3_nt: TGTGCCAGCAGAGGGGGTACAGGGGGAAACACCATATATTTT

clone_size: -
j_call: TRBJ1-5
v_call: TRBV27
d_call: -
cdr3_aa: CASRVRGENSNQPQHF
cdr3_nt: TGTGCCAGCAGGGTCAGGGGCGAAAATAGCAATCAGCCCCAGCATTTT

clone_size: -
j_call: TRBJ2-1
v_call: TRBV5-1
d_call: -
cdr3_aa: CASSLRGATYNEQFF
cdr3_nt: TGCGCCAGCAGCTTGAGAGGGGCCACCTACAATGAGCAGTTCTTC